The 7 T cell receptor beta chains below were found in one sample sequenced in a study of beta chain features in type 1 diabetes. Reverse transcribing all isolated RNA meant expressed TCRB transcripts were sequenced. Using immunoSEQ multiplex PCR, the repertoire was profiled, and TCRdb retains in-frame clones only, with some absent. The sample lists about 900,000 clones, 15% to 20% occurring once. Sequencing used naive CD4+ T cells from blood. The source of these receptors is a woman aged 18 to 35 in good health.

This clone occurred a few times. The chain has TRBV7-6 and TRBJ2-1; 11 nucleotides align to TRBD2. Germline V gene lookup returns CDR1 SGHVS and CDR2 FNYEAQ. The junction had 17 bases not matched to a gene; V was cut back by 1 base and J by 9 bases. The CDR3 extends over 19 amino acids. Here the CDR3 DNA reads TGTGCCAGCAGCTTAGGGGCTAGCGGGAGGAATCGGGCCGGTAGTGAGCAGTTCTTC. As protein: CASSLGASGRNRAGSEQFF.

This clone occurred a few times. The rearrangement uses TRBV6-5 and TRBJ2-7; 7 nucleotides match TRBD2. Germline V gene data show CDR1 as MNHEY and CDR2 as SVGAGI. The CDR3 covers 15 residues. Trimming at V came to 0 bases and at J to 3 bases, leaving 5 bases not matched to a gene. CDR3 nucleotide sequence: TGTGCCAGCAGTTACTCTGCGGGAGTTGGCTACGAGCAGTACTTC. It codes for CASSYSAGVGYEQYF.

This clone was seen more than once but under ten times. This rearrangement joins TRBV9 to TRBJ1-2; 7 bases are a match to TRBD1. The V and J ends lost 0 bases and 4 bases, in that order; junction bases with no gene match: 9. Germline lookup yields CDR1 SGDLS and CDR2 YYNGEE. This CDR3 spans 16 amino acids. The CDR3 DNA sequence: TGTGCCAGCAGCGTAGCTACGACAGGGAGCCCCTATGGCTACACCTTC. Residues: CASSVATTGSPYGYTF.

There are a few counts of this clone. Other DNA sequences from this sample encode an identical CDR3 as well. This chain joins TRBV5-1 and TRBJ2-1; D unresolved. Germline V gives CDR1 SGHRS, CDR2 YFSETQ. Deletions cut 0 bases from V and 0 bases from J, with 7 bases between. This CDR3 region has 15 residues. The CDR3 loop is CASSLEASSYNEQFF. DNA of the CDR3: TGCGCCAGCAGCTTGGAAGCGAGCTCCTACAATGAGCAGTTCTTC.

This sequence joins TRBV7-6 and TRBJ2-5, with 12 bases matching TRBD2. With 5 bases clipped from V and 4 bases from J, the junction kept 2 bases outside the gene matches. Germline V CDR1 and CDR2: SGHVS, FNYEAQ. CDR3 size: 14 residues. The CDR3 spells CASSVTSGRETQYF. DNA for the CDR3: TGTGCCAGCAGCGTGACTAGCGGGAGAGAGACCCAGTACTTC.

The chain recombines TRBV5-1 with TRBJ2-5; the match to TRBD2 covers 10 bases. This CDR3 has 16 residues. From germline, CDR1 is SGHRS and CDR2 YFSETQ. The V segment lost 0 bases and the J segment 3 bases; nucleotides outside the gene matches: 5. The CDR3 loop reads CASSLGGLAGEETQYF. DNA for the CDR3: TGCGCCAGCAGCTTGGGCGGGCTAGCGGGAGAAGAGACCCAGTACTTC.

The genes are TRBV6-5 and TRBJ1-5; D is possibly TRBD1 (6 bases). Trimming stripped 5 bases from V and 0 bases from J, with 11 bases between. Per germline, CDR1 MNHEY and CDR2 SVGAGI. This CDR3 comprises 15 residues. CDR3 in amino acids: CASSTQQGSNQPQHF. The CDR3 region has the DNA TGTGCCAGCAGTACGCAACAGGGTAGCAATCAGCCCCAGCATTTT.